This entry lists 27 T cell receptor beta chains sequenced from one sample in a study of PD-1 blockade in classical Hodgkin lymphoma. No patient escaped relapse after autologous stem cell transplantation, and brentuximab vedotin exposure varied. Clones were read by immunoSEQ multiplex PCR, and TCRdb kept only the in-frame ones, dropping some. Counted here are tens of thousands of clones, more than 60% occurring once; the ten biggest clones make up approximately 6%. Sequences were derived from peripheral blood mononuclear cells (PBMCs), sampled at baseline. These receptors were collected from a human donor with classical Hodgkin lymphoma.

V usage is TRBV7-9 and J usage is TRBJ2-5; TRBD1 or TRBD2 may be the D gene (5 bases each). With 3 bases removed from V and 9 bases from J, the gap between germline ends came to 17 bases. Germline V CDR1 and CDR2: SEHNR, FQNEAQ (reference sequence). This CDR3 is 14 amino acids long. The CDR3 reads CASSLAGTGGAQYF. As DNA, the CDR3 is TGTGCCAGCAGCTTGGCAGGCACTGGGGGTGCCCAGTACTTC.

This rearrangement joins TRBV7-6 to TRBJ1-1, with TRBD1 as a possible D gene (6 bases). Germline-derived CDR1 and CDR2 are SGHVS and FNYEAQ. V lost 5 bases and J lost 5, with 18 bases in between. The CDR3 contains 15 residues. The CDR3 region has the DNA TGTGCCAGCAGCGCGACTGGGGGGGCGGGGACTGAAGCTTTCTTT. Translating it yields CASSATGGAGTEAFF.

The V gene is TRBV5-6, the J gene TRBJ1-6, with D uncertain. Germline CDR1 is SGHDT and CDR2 is YYEEEE. The V and J ends lost 0 bases and 4 bases respectively, with 5 bases between them. The CDR3 has 14 residues. In nucleotides, the CDR3 is TGTGCCAGCAGCTTGGTTCAGTATAATTCACCCCTCCACTTT. Its protein product is CASSLVQYNSPLHF.

The rearrangement uses TRBV5-6 and TRBJ1-3; D remains unclear. Germline V gene lookup returns CDR1 SGHDT and CDR2 YYEEEE. The CDR3 runs to 15 residues. V lost 4 bases to trimming and J lost 1 base, with 12 bases between them. CDR3 amino acids: CASSPSRDSGNTIYF. CDR3 nucleotides: TGTGCCAGCAGCCCATCCCGGGATTCTGGAAACACCATATATTTT.

V and J are TRBV28 and TRBJ1-1, with D unresolved. V was pared by 2 bases and J by 1 base, with 5 bases between. Germline V gene sequence: CDR1 MDHEN, CDR2 SYDVKM. The CDR3 loop spans 13 amino acids. DNA for the CDR3: TGTGCCAGCAGTTTAACCCGGAACACTGAAGCTTTCTTT. Translated, it gives CASSLTRNTEAFF.

The V call is TRBV9, the J call TRBJ2-7, with TRBD2 as a possible D gene (5 bases). This CDR3 has 15 amino acids. Germline V gene sequence: CDR1 SGDLS, CDR2 YYNGEE. The V and J ends lost 2 bases and 2 bases respectively, with 14 bases between them. The CDR3 protein is CASSVGPPRAYEQYF. Here the CDR3 DNA reads TGTGCCAGCAGCGTTGGACCCCCGAGGGCCTACGAGCAGTACTTC.

This chain connects TRBV6-5 to TRBJ2-7; TRBD2 matches at 11 bases. V shed 0 bases, J shed 2 bases, and the junction held 3 bases outside the gene matches. Germline V lookup: CDR1 MNHEY, CDR2 SVGAGI. The CDR3 is made up of 16 amino acids. The CDR3 nucleotides read TGTGCCAGCAGTTACTCTAGCGGGGGGGCCGCCTACGAGCAGTACTTC. Translation gives CASSYSSGGAAYEQYF.

The V call is TRBV19, the J call TRBJ1-4; D ambiguous. The CDR3 contains 17 residues. V lost 4 bases, J lost 0 bases, and 15 bases lay in between. The V gene's germline CDR1 is LNHDA and CDR2 SQIVND (reference sequence). The CDR3: CASSKTPGQTTNEKLFF. The CDR3, as DNA: TGTGCCAGTAGTAAAACGCCAGGTCAGACAACTAATGAAAAACTGTTTTTT.

The genes are TRBV5-1 and TRBJ2-3; 13 bases line up with TRBD2. V was pared by 4 bases and J by 3 bases, with 5 bases of the junction left unmatched. The CDR3 extends over 16 amino acids. Germline V gene data show CDR1 as SGHRS and CDR2 as YFSETQ. The DNA of the CDR3 is TGCGCCAGCAGCACTGGACTAGCGGGAGTGACAGATACGCAGTATTTT. Residues: CASSTGLAGVTDTQYF.

This clone was observed a handful of times. The V and J genes are TRBV19 and TRBJ1-2; D is undetermined. CDR1 and CDR2 from the germline V gene are LNHDA and SQIVND (reference sequence). There are 13 residues in the CDR3. V lost 3 bases to trimming and J lost 8 bases, with 13 bases between them. The CDR3 loop reads CASSMQVGGGYTF. In nucleotides, the CDR3 is TGTGCCAGTAGTATGCAGGTGGGAGGAGGCTACACCTTC. The full variable domain, in which reference TRBV19 and TRBJ1-2 provide the parts outside the CDR3, is DGGITQSPKYLFRKEGQNVTLSCEQNLNHDAMYWYRQDPGQGLRLIYYSQIVNDFQKGDIAEGYSVSREKKESFPLTVTSAQKNPTAFYLCASSMQVGGGYTFGSGTRLTVV.

The rearrangement links TRBV18 to TRBJ2-5, with a possible D match to TRBD2 (5 bases). Germline assignment: CDR1 KGHSH and CDR2 LQKENI. V lost 3 bases to trimming and J lost 5 bases, with 10 bases between them. CDR3 length: 13 residues. The CDR3 loop reads CASSPGIAETQYF. The DNA for the CDR3 is TGTGCCAGCTCACCCGGGATCGCCGAGACCCAGTACTTC.

The genes are TRBV14 and TRBJ1-4; D ambiguous. Germline CDR1 and CDR2: SGHDN and FVKESK. The V end lost 0 bases, the J end lost 7 bases, and 6 bases lay between the germline ends. The CDR3 sequence is 13 residues long. CDR3 DNA sequence: TGTGCCAGCAGCCAAGATATGGGTGAAAAACTGTTTTTT. Translating it yields CASSQDMGEKLFF.

The V call is TRBV7-2, the J call TRBJ2-2; D remains unclear. This CDR3 spans 13 amino acids. The germline V gene encodes CDR1 SGHTA and CDR2 FQGNSA. The V and J ends lost 2 bases and 5 bases respectively, with 6 bases between them. CDR3 in DNA: TGTGCCAGCAGCTTACTGGGAACCGGGGAGCTGTTTTTT. Its protein product is CASSLLGTGELFF. Combining the CDR3 with reference TRBV7-2 and TRBJ2-2 gives the whole variable domain GAGVSQSPSNKVTEKGKDVELRCDPISGHTALYWYRQSLGQGLEFLIYFQGNSAPDKSGLPSDRFSAERTGGSVSTLTIQRTQQEDSAVYLCASSLLGTGELFFGEGSRLTVL.

The V and J genes are TRBV4-1 and TRBJ1-1; D call uncertain. This CDR3 has 13 residues. From germline, CDR1 is MGHRA and CDR2 YSYEKL. The V gene lost 4 bases and the J gene lost 2 bases, with 8 bases spanning the gap. CDR3 bases: TGCGCCAGCAGCCCGACCGGAAACACTGAAGCTTTCTTT. Translating it yields CASSPTGNTEAFF.

This clone has only a few counts. J is TRBJ1-5 and V is TRBV19; D remains unclear. The ends were cut back, 4 bases at V and 7 bases at J, with 11 bases in the middle. The CDR3 extends over 13 amino acids. CDR1 and CDR2 from the germline V gene are LNHDA and SQIVND (reference sequence). CDR3 DNA: TGTGCCAGTAGTAATGGGGTGGTGCAGCCCCAGCATTTT. Encoded protein: CASSNGVVQPQHF.

This clone was found a few times. The chain has TRBV5-1 and TRBJ1-5; no clear D gene. Between the trimmed V and J ends, which lost 3 bases and 7 bases, there was a span of 14 bases. Germline V gives CDR1 SGHRS, CDR2 YFSETQ. The CDR3 spans 14 residues. The CDR3 sequence is CASSSGPSGQPQHF. CDR3 nucleotide sequence: TGCGCCAGCAGCTCAGGACCTTCTGGACAGCCCCAGCATTTT.

DNA for the CDR3: TGCGCCAGCAGCCAAGATCTGACGGGGAGGAATACGCAGTATTTT. Its translation: CASSQDLTGRNTQYF. The gene calls are TRBV4-3 and TRBJ2-3; maybe TRBD2 (6 bases). This CDR3 has 15 amino acids. V lost 0 bases and J lost 7, with 14 bases in between. In germline, CDR1 is LGHNA, CDR2 YSLEER.

The rearrangement links TRBV18 to TRBJ2-6, with unresolved D. The length of the CDR3 is 14 residues. Trimming pared 1 base from V and 0 bases from J, leaving 1 base between. Germline V CDR1 and CDR2: KGHSH, LQKENI. This chain's CDR3 is CASSPLSGANVLTF. The CDR3, as DNA: TGTGCCAGCTCACCACTCTCTGGGGCCAACGTCCTGACTTTC.

The chain has TRBV20-1 and TRBJ1-1; D not resolved. Germline CDR1 DFQATT, CDR2 SNEGSKA (reference sequence). Trimming removed 6 bases from V and 7 bases from J, with 12 bases in between. This CDR3 spans 11 amino acids. The CDR3 region is CSASASIEAFF. CDR3 in DNA: TGCAGTGCCTCGGCCTCAATTGAAGCTTTCTTT.

This clone has more than one count but fewer than ten. The CDR3 bases are TGTGCCAGCAGCCCCCAAGGGAGATTGAACACTGAAGCTTTCTTT. It is translated as CASSPQGRLNTEAFF. The chain combines TRBV7-9 with TRBJ1-1, with D unclear. CDR3 length: 15 residues. The V gene lost 5 bases and the J gene lost 0 bases, with 13 bases spanning the gap. Germline lookup yields CDR1 SEHNR and CDR2 FQNEAQ (reference sequence).

The V gene is TRBV18, the J gene TRBJ2-1; 11 bases align to TRBD2. CDR3 length: 16 residues. Looked up from germline, CDR1 is KGHSH and CDR2 is LQKENI. The V gene end was trimmed by 6 bases and the J gene end by 7 bases; junction bases not matched to a gene: 11. The CDR3 reads CASSRGASGRLNEQFF. The CDR3 nucleotides read TGTGCCAGCTCCCGAGGGGCTAGCGGGAGGCTTAATGAGCAGTTCTTC.

The sample holds a few counts of this clone. This chain uses TRBV6-5 with TRBJ2-7; D might be TRBD2 (6 bases). CDR1 is MNHEY, CDR2 SVGAGI, per germline. This CDR3 is built from 16 residues. Trimming removed 0 bases from V and 0 bases from J, with 12 bases in between. CDR3 coding DNA: TGTGCCAGCAGTTACTCGAGTGGCGGGGTCTCCTACGAGCAGTACTTC. Protein sequence: CASSYSSGGVSYEQYF.

V gene TRBV7-8 combines with J gene TRBJ2-7; no firm D call. The CDR3 has 13 amino acids. Deletions cut 1 base from V and 3 bases from J, with 7 bases between. Germline values: CDR1 SGHVS, CDR2 FQNEAQ. The CDR3 DNA reads TGTGCCAGCAGCTTAGTGGCCAGCTACGAGCAGTACTTC. Translation gives CASSLVASYEQYF.

This clone was seen once. The chain has TRBV4-3 and TRBJ1-1; the D is unclear. The V and J ends lost 1 base and 6 bases respectively, with 6 bases between them. This CDR3 has 12 amino acids. Germline CDR1 is LGHNA and CDR2 is YSLEER. CDR3 bases: TGCGCCAGCAGCCAAGGAGGGCCTGAAGCTTTCTTT. Translated, it gives CASSQGGPEAFF.

This clone is classed as large (0.1 to 1%). This chain's CDR3 is CASSVSGKNNEQFF. CDR3 sequence (DNA): TGTGCCAGCAGTGTTAGCGGGAAGAACAATGAGCAGTTCTTC. The V and J genes are TRBV27 and TRBJ2-1, with 8 bases aligning to TRBD2. J was trimmed by 5 bases and V by 5 bases; bases with no gene match: 5. Germline-derived CDR1 and CDR2 are MNHEY and SMNVEV (reference sequence). The CDR3 has 14 amino acids.

The rearrangement links TRBV7-2 to TRBJ2-5; 7 bases are a match to TRBD2. The ends lost 5 bases at V and 2 bases at J; junction bases unmatched: 5. Germline CDR1 and CDR2: SGHTA and FQGNSA. This CDR3 has 14 residues. The CDR3 reads CASSVGGSQETQYF. CDR3 in DNA: TGTGCCAGCAGCGTGGGGGGGTCTCAAGAGACCCAGTACTTC.

This sequence joins TRBV6-6 and TRBJ1-1; D is unclear. The CDR3 sequence is 14 residues long. V lost 6 bases to trimming and J lost 6 bases, with 17 bases between them. CDR1 and CDR2 (germline): MNHNY, SVGAGI (reference sequence). CDR3 nucleotides: TGTGCCAGCAGCCCGAGCCGGCTTCGACCTGAAGCTTTCTTT. Translated: CASSPSRLRPEAFF.